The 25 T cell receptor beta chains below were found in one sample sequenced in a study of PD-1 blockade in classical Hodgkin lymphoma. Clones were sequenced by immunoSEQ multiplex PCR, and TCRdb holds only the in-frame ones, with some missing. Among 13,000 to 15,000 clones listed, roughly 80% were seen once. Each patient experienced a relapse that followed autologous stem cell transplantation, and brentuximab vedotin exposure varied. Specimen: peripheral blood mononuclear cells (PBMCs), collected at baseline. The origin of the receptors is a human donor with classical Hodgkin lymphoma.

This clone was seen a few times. The CDR3 here is CASGGAPGTEAFF. CDR3 DNA sequence: TGTGCCAGCGGGGGGGCCCCGGGGACTGAAGCTTTCTTT. The V call is TRBV28, the J call TRBJ1-1, with D perhaps matching TRBD1 (6 bases). V was trimmed by 8 bases and J by 5 bases, leaving 15 bases between them. There are 13 residues in the CDR3. CDR1 and CDR2 (germline): MDHEN, SYDVKM.

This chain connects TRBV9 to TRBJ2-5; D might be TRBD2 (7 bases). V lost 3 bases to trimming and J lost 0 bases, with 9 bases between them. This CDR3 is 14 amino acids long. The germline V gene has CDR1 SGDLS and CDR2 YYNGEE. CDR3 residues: CASSEGGYQETQYF. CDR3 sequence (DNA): TGTGCCAGCAGCGAGGGGGGGTACCAAGAGACCCAGTACTTC.

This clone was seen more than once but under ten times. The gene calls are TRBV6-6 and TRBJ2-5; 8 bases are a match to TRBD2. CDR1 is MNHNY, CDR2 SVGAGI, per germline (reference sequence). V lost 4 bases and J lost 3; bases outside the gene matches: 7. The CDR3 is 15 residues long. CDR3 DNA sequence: TGTGCCAGCAGTTCCTCGGGGGGGAATAAAGAGACCCAGTACTTC. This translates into CASSSSGGNKETQYF.

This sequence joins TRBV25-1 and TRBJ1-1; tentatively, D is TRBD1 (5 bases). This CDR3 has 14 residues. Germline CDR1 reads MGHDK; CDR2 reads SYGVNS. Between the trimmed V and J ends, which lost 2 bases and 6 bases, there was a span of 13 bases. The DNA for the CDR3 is TGTGCCAGCAGTGAACATATGGGGCTGGCTGAAGCTTTCTTT. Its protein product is CASSEHMGLAEAFF.

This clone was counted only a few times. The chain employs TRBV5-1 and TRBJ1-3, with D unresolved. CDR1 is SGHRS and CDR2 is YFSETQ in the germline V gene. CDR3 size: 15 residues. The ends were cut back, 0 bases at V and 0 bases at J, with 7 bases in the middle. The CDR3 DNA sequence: TGCGCCAGCAGCTTGGTTGGTCTCTCTGGAAACACCATATATTTT. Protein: CASSLVGLSGNTIYF.

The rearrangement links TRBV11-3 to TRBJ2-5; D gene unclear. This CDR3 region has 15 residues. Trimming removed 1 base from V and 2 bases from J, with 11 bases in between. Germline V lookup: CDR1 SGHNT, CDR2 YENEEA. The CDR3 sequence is CASSLGSTRQETQYF. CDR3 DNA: TGTGCCAGCAGCTTAGGTAGTACGCGACAAGAGACCCAGTACTTC.

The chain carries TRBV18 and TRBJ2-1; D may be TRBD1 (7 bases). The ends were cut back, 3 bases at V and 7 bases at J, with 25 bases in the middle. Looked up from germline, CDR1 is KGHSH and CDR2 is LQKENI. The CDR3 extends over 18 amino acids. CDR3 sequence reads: CASSPRASPRGEGNEQFF. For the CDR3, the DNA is TGTGCCAGCTCACCCCGCGCTTCGCCCAGGGGGGAAGGAAATGAGCAGTTCTTC. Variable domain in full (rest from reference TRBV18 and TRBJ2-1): NAGVMQNPRHLVRRRGQEARLRCSPMKGHSHVYWYRQLPEEGLKFMVYLQKENIIDESGMPKERFSAEFPKEGPSILRIQQVVRGDSAAYFCASSPRASPRGEGNEQFFGPGTRLTVL.

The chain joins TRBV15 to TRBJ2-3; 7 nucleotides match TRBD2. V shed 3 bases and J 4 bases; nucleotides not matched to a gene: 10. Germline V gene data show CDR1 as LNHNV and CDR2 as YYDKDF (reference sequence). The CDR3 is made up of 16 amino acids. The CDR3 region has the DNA TGTGCCACCAGCAGCACCGGGACTACCGGCGCAGATACGCAGTATTTT. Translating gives CATSSTGTTGADTQYF.

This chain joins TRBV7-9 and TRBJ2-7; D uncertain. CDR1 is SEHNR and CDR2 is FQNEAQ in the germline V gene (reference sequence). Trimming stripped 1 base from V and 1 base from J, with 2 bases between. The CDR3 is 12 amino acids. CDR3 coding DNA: TGTGCCAGCAGCTTAGTTTCCTACGAGCAGTACTTC. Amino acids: CASSLVSYEQYF. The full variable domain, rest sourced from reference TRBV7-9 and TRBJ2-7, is DTGVSQNPRHKITKRGQNVTFRCDPISEHNRLYWYRQTLGQGPEFLTYFQNEAQLEKSRLLSDRFSAERPKGSFSTLEIQRTEQGDSAMYLCASSLVSYEQYFGPGTRLTVT.

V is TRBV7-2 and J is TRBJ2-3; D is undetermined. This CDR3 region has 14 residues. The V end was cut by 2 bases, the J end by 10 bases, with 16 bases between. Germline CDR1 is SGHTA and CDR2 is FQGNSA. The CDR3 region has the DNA TGTGCCAGCAGCTTATTCGCGTCTAAGGTTGCGCAGTATTTT. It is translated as CASSLFASKVAQYF.

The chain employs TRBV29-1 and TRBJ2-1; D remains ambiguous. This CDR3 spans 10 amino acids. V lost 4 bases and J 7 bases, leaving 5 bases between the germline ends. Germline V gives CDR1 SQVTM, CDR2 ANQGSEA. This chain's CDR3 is CSVVRNEQFF. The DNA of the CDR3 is TGCAGCGTTGTCAGGAATGAGCAGTTCTTC.

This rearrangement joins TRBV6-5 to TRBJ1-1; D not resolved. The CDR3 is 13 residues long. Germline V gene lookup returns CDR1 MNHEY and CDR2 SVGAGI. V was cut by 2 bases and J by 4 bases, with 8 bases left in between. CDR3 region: CASSYGWVTEAFF. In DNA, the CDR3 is TGTGCCAGCAGTTACGGGTGGGTCACTGAAGCTTTCTTT.

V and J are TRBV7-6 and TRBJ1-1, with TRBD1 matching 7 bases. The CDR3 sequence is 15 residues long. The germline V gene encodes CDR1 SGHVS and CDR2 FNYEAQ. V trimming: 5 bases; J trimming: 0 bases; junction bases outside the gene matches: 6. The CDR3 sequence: CASSPFTGVNTEAFF. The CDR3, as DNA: TGTGCCAGCAGCCCATTTACAGGGGTGAACACTGAAGCTTTCTTT.

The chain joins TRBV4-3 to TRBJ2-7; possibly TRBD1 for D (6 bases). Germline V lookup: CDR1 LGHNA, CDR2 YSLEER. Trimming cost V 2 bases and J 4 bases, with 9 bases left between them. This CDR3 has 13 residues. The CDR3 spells CASSQNREYEQYF. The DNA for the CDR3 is TGCGCCAGCAGCCAAAACAGGGAGTACGAGCAGTACTTC.

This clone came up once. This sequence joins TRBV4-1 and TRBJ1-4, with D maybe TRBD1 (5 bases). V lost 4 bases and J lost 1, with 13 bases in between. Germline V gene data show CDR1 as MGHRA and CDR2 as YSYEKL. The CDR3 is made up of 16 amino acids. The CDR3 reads CASSPGGVVTNEKLFF. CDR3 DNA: TGCGCCAGCAGCCCTGGGGGGGTTGTAACTAATGAAAAACTGTTTTTT.

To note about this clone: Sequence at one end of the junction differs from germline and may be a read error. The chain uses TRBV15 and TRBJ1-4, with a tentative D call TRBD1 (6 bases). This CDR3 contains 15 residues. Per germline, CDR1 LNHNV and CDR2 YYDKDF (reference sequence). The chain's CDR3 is CATSRKGQFNEKPFF. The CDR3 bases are TGTGCCACCAGCAGAAAAGGACAGTTTAATGAAAAACCGTTCTTT.

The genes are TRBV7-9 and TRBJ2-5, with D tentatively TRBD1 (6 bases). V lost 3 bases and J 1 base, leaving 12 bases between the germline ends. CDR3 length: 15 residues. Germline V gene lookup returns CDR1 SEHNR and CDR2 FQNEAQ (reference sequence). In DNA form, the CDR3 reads TGTGCCAGCAGCTTGAGCGGACAGTTCCAAGAGACCCAGTACTTC. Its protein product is CASSLSGQFQETQYF.

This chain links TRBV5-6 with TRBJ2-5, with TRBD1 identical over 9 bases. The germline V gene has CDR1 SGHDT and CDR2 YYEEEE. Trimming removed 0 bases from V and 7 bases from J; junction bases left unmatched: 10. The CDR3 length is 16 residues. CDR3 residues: CASSLASGTGLGTQYF. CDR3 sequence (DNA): TGTGCCAGCAGCTTGGCATCAGGGACAGGGCTCGGGACCCAGTACTTC.

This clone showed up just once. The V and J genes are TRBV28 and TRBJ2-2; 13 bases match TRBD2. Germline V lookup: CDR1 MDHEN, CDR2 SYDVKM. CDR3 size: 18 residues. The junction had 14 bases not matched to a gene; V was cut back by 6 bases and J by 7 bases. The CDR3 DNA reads TGTGCCAGCAGCGAACTTTGGACTAGCGGGGGAGATGGCGGGGAGCTGTTTTTT. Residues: CASSELWTSGGDGGELFF.

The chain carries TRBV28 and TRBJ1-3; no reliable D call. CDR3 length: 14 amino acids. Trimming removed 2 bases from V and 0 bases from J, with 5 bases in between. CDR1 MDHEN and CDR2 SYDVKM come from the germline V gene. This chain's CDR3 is CASSLLHSGNTIYF. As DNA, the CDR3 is TGTGCCAGCAGTTTACTCCACTCTGGAAACACCATATATTTT.

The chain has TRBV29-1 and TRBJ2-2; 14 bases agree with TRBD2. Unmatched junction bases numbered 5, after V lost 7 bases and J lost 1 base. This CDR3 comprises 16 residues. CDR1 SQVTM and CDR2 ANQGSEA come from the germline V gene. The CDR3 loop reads CSALGTSGGNTGELFF. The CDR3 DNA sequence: TGCAGCGCCCTCGGGACTAGCGGGGGGAACACCGGGGAGCTGTTTTTT.

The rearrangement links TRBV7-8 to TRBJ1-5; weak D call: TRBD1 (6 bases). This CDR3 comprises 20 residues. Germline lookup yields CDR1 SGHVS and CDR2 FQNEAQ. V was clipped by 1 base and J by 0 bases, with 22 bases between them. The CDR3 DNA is TGTGCCAGCAGCTTAGGTTTTTTCGCAGGAGGGGGACATAGCAATCAGCCCCAGCATTTT. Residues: CASSLGFFAGGGHSNQPQHF.

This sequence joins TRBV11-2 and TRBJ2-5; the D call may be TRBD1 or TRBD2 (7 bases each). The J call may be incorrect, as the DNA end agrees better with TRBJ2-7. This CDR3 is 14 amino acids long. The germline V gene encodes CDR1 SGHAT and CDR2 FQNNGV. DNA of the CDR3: TGTGCCAGCGATCAGGGACAGCGGGATTACGAGCAGTACTTC. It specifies CASDQGQRDYEQYF.

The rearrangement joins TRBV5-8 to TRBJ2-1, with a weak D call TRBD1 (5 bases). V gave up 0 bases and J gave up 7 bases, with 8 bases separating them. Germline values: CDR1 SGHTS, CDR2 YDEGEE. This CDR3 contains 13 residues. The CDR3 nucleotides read TGTGCCAGCAGCTTGGGGACAAGGAATGAGCAGTTCTTC. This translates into CASSLGTRNEQFF.

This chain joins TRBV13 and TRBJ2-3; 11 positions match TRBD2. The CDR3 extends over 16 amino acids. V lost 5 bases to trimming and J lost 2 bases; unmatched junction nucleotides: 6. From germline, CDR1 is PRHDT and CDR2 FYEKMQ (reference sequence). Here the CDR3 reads CASSTGTSGTTDTQYF. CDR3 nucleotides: TGTGCCAGCAGCACGGGGACTAGCGGAACCACAGATACGCAGTATTTT.